This T cell receptor beta chain derives from a study of T cell responses to AZD1222 COVID-19 vaccine. This CDR3 is built from 16 residues. Per germline, CDR1 MDHEN and CDR2 SYDVKM. The V end was cut by 5 bases, the J end by 8 bases, with 22 bases between. General study results and limits: Baseline serostatus was positive in only a handful of AZD1222 recipients. Repertoires in all cases were sampled only once the peak T cell response had passed. Females made up more of the donors, who were largely white British, and clonal diversity may have come out too low.

A word on this clone: What it binds is not known.

Libraries were prepared by immunoSEQ multiplex PCR; TCRdb keeps only in-frame clonotypes and omits some of them. Of about 100,000 clones in the sample, around 89% are singletons; the top ten hold 2.5% to 3%. The sequences come from peripheral blood, collected on day 0 of AZD1222 vaccination. The source is an adult in good health. This chain uses TRBV28 with TRBJ2-1, with a weak D call TRBD2 (6 bases). CDR3: CASSHQGAGDLDEQFF. Here the CDR3 DNA reads TGTGCCAGCAGTCATCAAGGAGCGGGTGACTTGGATGAGCAGTTCTTC.